The next 30 T cell receptor beta chains were all read from a single sample in a study of blood T cell repertoires in COVID-19. Sequencing used immunoSEQ multiplex PCR; TCRdb keeps in-frame clones, though not all of them. The sample holds 400,000 to 500,000 clones; roughly 90% are singletons and the top ten take about 1.4%. The source material was PBMCs or T cells enriched from blood (not recorded which). These receptors were collected from a woman between 18 and 29 years old who had been exposed to COVID-19.

The genes are TRBV11-1 and TRBJ1-2, with a tentative D call TRBD1 (6 bases). The CDR3 has 14 amino acids. Trimming stripped 5 bases from V and 4 bases from J, with 14 bases between. Germline CDR1 SGHAT, CDR2 FQDESV (reference sequence). CDR3 in DNA: TGTGCCAGCAGCCACAGGGAAGTCCCCTATGGCTACACCTTC. It specifies CASSHREVPYGYTF.

Details on this clone: The sample carries other DNA sequences with the same CDR3. The chain couples TRBV7-9 to TRBJ2-7; 9 bases match TRBD1. With V trimmed by 5 bases and J by 2 bases, 1 base remained unmatched. From germline, CDR1 is SEHNR and CDR2 FQNEAQ (reference sequence). The CDR3 is made up of 13 amino acids. CDR3 amino acids: CASSRDRAYEQYF. The CDR3 DNA follows: TGTGCCAGCAGCCGGGACAGGGCCTACGAGCAGTACTTC.

The genes are TRBV3-1 (or the pseudogene TRBV3-2) and TRBJ2-3, with D possibly matching TRBD2 (6 bases). V was shortened by 0 bases and J by 2 bases, with 12 bases between the two germline ends. The CDR3 has 16 amino acids. Germline V gene lookup returns CDR1 LGHDT and CDR2 YNNKEL (reference sequence). Here the CDR3 DNA reads TGTGCCAGCAGCCAAGATAGGAGGGTGCACACAGATACGCAGTATTTT. Protein product: CASSQDRRVHTDTQYF.

The table lists this clone with a few counts. J is TRBJ2-2 and V is TRBV25-1; D not resolved. This CDR3 comprises 9 residues. Germline assignment: CDR1 MGHDK and CDR2 SYGVNS. The CDR3 reads CVIRGELFF. The CDR3 bases are TGTGTCATCCGGGGGGAGCTGTTTTTT.

This clone is a singleton in its sample. The chain joins TRBV4-2 to TRBJ2-5; possibly TRBD2 for D (6 bases). The CDR3 sequence is 13 residues long. CDR1 is LGHNA and CDR2 is YNFKEQ in the germline V gene. V was shortened by 3 bases and J by 3 bases, with 8 bases between the two germline ends. CDR3 DNA sequence: TGTGCCAGCAGCCAGATAGCGGAAGAGACCCAGTACTTC. Protein: CASSQIAEETQYF.

The rearrangement links TRBV7-2 to TRBJ2-1; 8 bases align to TRBD2. Germline CDR1 reads SGHTA; CDR2 reads FQGNSA. CDR3 length: 15 residues. V lost 2 bases, J lost 4 bases, and 4 bases stayed unmatched. The CDR3, as DNA: TGTGCCAGCAGCTTAAGTAGCGGGGAGTACAATGAGCAGTTCTTC. This codes for CASSLSSGEYNEQFF.

This clone occurred once. This chain links TRBV6-5 with TRBJ1-4, with unresolved D. Germline values: CDR1 MNHEY, CDR2 SVGAGI. The V and J ends lost 3 bases and 3 bases respectively, with 14 bases between them. The CDR3 covers 16 residues. CDR3 nucleotides: TGTGCCAGCAGTTATTACCAAGGCGGCGCTAATGAAAAACTGTTTTTT. Protein sequence: CASSYYQGGANEKLFF.

The rearrangement links TRBV27 to TRBJ1-5; 10 nucleotides agree with TRBD1. The CDR3 sequence is 14 residues long. Trimming at V came to 6 bases and at J to 4 bases, leaving 3 bases not matched to a gene. Germline lookup yields CDR1 MNHEY and CDR2 SMNVEV (reference sequence). CDR3 amino acids: CASSEGQGNQPQHF. The CDR3 bases are TGTGCCAGCAGCGAGGGACAGGGGAATCAGCCCCAGCATTTT.

V usage is TRBV28 and J usage is TRBJ1-2; D is uncertain. The V end lost 2 bases, the J end lost 3 bases, and 7 bases lay between the germline ends. CDR3 length: 13 residues. The germline CDR1 and CDR2 sequences are MDHEN and SYDVKM. Here the CDR3 reads CASSLRVHYGYTF. CDR3 coding DNA: TGTGCCAGCAGTTTACGGGTTCACTATGGCTACACCTTC.

This rearrangement joins TRBV4-2 to TRBJ2-1; TRBD1 aligns across 10 bases. From germline, CDR1 is LGHNA and CDR2 YNFKEQ. Losses at the gene ends were 1 base for V and 14 bases for J; bases not matched to a gene: 14. The CDR3 is made up of 16 amino acids. CDR3 amino acids: CASSQGGQGILSGEFF. The CDR3, as DNA: TGTGCCAGCAGCCAAGGGGGACAGGGGATCCTCAGTGGGGAGTTCTTC.

This clone was seen once. The rearrangement joins TRBV7-2 to TRBJ1-5; 8 bases agree with TRBD1. Trimming cost V 0 bases and J 7 bases; bases outside gene matches: 14. Germline CDR1 SGHTA, CDR2 FQGNSA. The CDR3 has 18 residues. CDR3: CASSLAPSWTGPGQPQHF. In DNA, the CDR3 is TGTGCCAGCAGCTTAGCACCCTCCTGGACAGGGCCAGGGCAGCCCCAGCATTTT.

The rearrangement uses TRBV27 and TRBJ1-5; 12 bases line up with TRBD1. Losses at the gene ends were 5 bases for V and 6 bases for J; bases not matched to a gene: 14. Germline values: CDR1 MNHEY, CDR2 SMNVEV (reference sequence). The CDR3 extends over 18 amino acids. In DNA, the CDR3 is TGTGCCAGCAGTCTCCTCGGACCCGGGACAGGGGGCCGTCAGCCCCAGCATTTT. This sequence encodes CASSLLGPGTGGRQPQHF.

This clone was detected only a few times. The chain links TRBV10-3 to TRBJ2-1; D call uncertain. The V end lost 0 bases, the J end lost 0 bases, and 9 bases lay between the germline ends. The CDR3 is 16 amino acids. The germline gives CDR1 ENHRY, CDR2 SYGVKD. The CDR3 here is CAISESRSSSYNEQFF. The CDR3 DNA reads TGTGCCATCAGTGAGTCGAGGAGTAGCTCCTACAATGAGCAGTTCTTC.

The CDR3: CASTEGQGGGYTF. The CDR3 DNA sequence: TGCGCCAGCACCGAGGGACAGGGAGGTGGCTACACCTTC. The J gene is TRBJ1-2, the V gene TRBV5-1; TRBD1 matches at 9 bases. The junction had 7 bases not matched to a gene; V was cut back by 6 bases and J by 7 bases. CDR1 and CDR2 from the germline V gene are SGHRS and YFSETQ. The CDR3 runs to 13 residues. Filled out from reference TRBV5-1 and TRBJ1-2, the complete variable domain reads KAGVTQTPRYLIKTRGQQVTLSCSPISGHRSVSWYQQTPGQGLQFLFEYFSETQRNKGNFPGRFSGRQFSNSRSEMNVSTLELGDSALYLCASTEGQGGGYTFGSGTRLTVV.

This chain uses TRBV7-2 with TRBJ1-6; D might be TRBD1 (6 bases). This CDR3 is built from 15 residues. V shed 5 bases and J shed 5 bases, with 13 bases lying between them. In germline, CDR1 is SGHTA, CDR2 FQGNSA. The CDR3 DNA reads as TGTGCCAGCAGCCAAAGGCAGGGGAATAATTCACCCCTCCACTTT. Its translation is CASSQRQGNNSPLHF.

The rearrangement uses TRBV3-1 (or the pseudogene TRBV3-2) and TRBJ2-7, with TRBD2 as a possible D gene (6 bases). The CDR3 loop spans 12 amino acids. Germline V gene data show CDR1 as LGHDT and CDR2 as YNNKEL (reference sequence). Trimming cost V 2 bases and J 7 bases, with 9 bases left between them. In DNA form, the CDR3 reads TGTGCCAGCAGCCAACGGGACTCAGAGCAGTACTTC. It yields the protein CASSQRDSEQYF.

As DNA, the CDR3 is TGTGCCAGCAGTGGTCCGGGGTCTAGCGGGGCTAGCTCCTACGAGCAGTACTTC. This translates into CASSGPGSSGASSYEQYF. V usage is TRBV28 and J usage is TRBJ2-7; 9 nucleotides agree with TRBD2. Germline V lookup: CDR1 MDHEN, CDR2 SYDVKM. CDR3 length: 18 amino acids. V was clipped by 5 bases and J by 0 bases; unmatched bases: 14.

V and J are TRBV30 and TRBJ1-6; 7 bases align to TRBD1. Germline assignment: CDR1 GTSNPN and CDR2 SVGIG (reference sequence). J was trimmed by 4 bases and V by 7 bases; bases with no gene match: 1. The CDR3 loop spans 12 amino acids. The CDR3 nucleotides are TGTGCCTCGGGACAGTATAATTCACCCCTCCACTTT. It specifies CASGQYNSPLHF.

CDR3 sequence: CASSLTSGDYEQYF. In nucleotides, the CDR3 is TGTGCCAGCAGCTTGACTAGCGGGGACTACGAGCAGTACTTC. J is TRBJ2-7 and V is TRBV7-6; 11 bases are a match to TRBD2. The V and J ends lost 3 bases and 3 bases, in that order; junction bases with no gene match: 1. This CDR3 is 14 amino acids long. Germline V gives CDR1 SGHVS, CDR2 FNYEAQ.

The V call is TRBV6-2 or TRBV6-3, the J call TRBJ2-7, with 7 bases identical to TRBD1. This CDR3 has 15 amino acids. Trimming took 0 bases from V and 3 from J; bases not matched to a gene: 5. In germline, CDR1 is MNHEY, CDR2 SVGEGT. The CDR3 DNA reads as TGTGCCAGCAGTTACTCTAAGACAGGGTACTACGAGCAGTACTTC. Amino acids: CASSYSKTGYYEQYF.

This clone was detected only a few times. J is TRBJ1-1 and V is TRBV7-9; 9 bases fit TRBD1. The germline V gene encodes CDR1 SEHNR and CDR2 FQNEAQ (reference sequence). The V and J ends lost 2 bases and 6 bases, in that order; junction bases with no gene match: 7. CDR3 length equals 15 residues. The CDR3 loop is CASSLQGQGRAEAFF. DNA of the CDR3: TGTGCCAGCAGCTTACAGGGACAGGGAAGGGCTGAAGCTTTCTTT.

The chain links TRBV29-1 to TRBJ1-2, with D unresolved. The V and J ends lost 2 bases and 4 bases respectively, with 8 bases between them. The CDR3 totals 12 residues. The germline gives CDR1 SQVTM, CDR2 ANQGSEA. CDR3 amino acids: CSVESAVYGYTF. CDR3 DNA sequence: TGCAGCGTTGAATCTGCAGTCTATGGCTACACCTTC.

J is TRBJ2-5 and V is TRBV6-5, with 13 bases fitting TRBD2. The trim removed 5 bases at V and 5 bases at J, leaving 2 bases unmatched. The CDR3 runs 14 residues. CDR1 is MNHEY and CDR2 is SVGAGI in the germline V gene. In DNA form, the CDR3 reads TGTGCCAGCAGTCGGACTAGCGGGAGTGAGACCCAGTACTTC. Its protein product is CASSRTSGSETQYF.

The chain recombines TRBV28 with TRBJ2-7; 8 bases fit TRBD1. The CDR3 spans 16 residues. After removal of 7 bases from V and 3 bases from J, the junction contained 14 bases not matched to a gene. Per germline, CDR1 MDHEN and CDR2 SYDVKM. CDR3 in amino acids: CASTLIAGQGHYEQYF. CDR3 nucleotides: TGTGCCAGCACCCTCATTGCTGGACAGGGCCACTACGAGCAGTACTTC.

V usage is TRBV5-1 and J usage is TRBJ1-1, with unresolved D. V shed 4 bases and J shed 0 bases, with 16 bases lying between them. The V gene's germline CDR1 is SGHRS and CDR2 YFSETQ. The CDR3 covers 16 residues. The CDR3 is CASSRDGLPMNTEAFF. The CDR3, as DNA: TGCGCCAGCAGCCGCGATGGGCTCCCGATGAACACTGAAGCTTTCTTT.

The V and J genes are TRBV7-2 and TRBJ1-2; 8 bases are a match to TRBD1. This CDR3 is 14 amino acids long. CDR1 is SGHTA and CDR2 is FQGNSA in the germline V gene. V lost 2 bases and J lost 6; bases outside the gene matches: 5. CDR3 DNA: TGTGCCAGCAGCTTACAGGGGGCGTGGGATGGCTACACCTTC. This gives the protein CASSLQGAWDGYTF.

The rearrangement joins TRBV3-1 (or the pseudogene TRBV3-2) to TRBJ2-1, with TRBD2 matching over 8 bases. J gave up 6 bases and V 0 bases, and 10 bases lay outside the gene matches. CDR1 and CDR2 (germline): LGHDT, YNNKEL (reference sequence). The CDR3 runs 17 residues. The chain's CDR3 is CASSQDRTVAGFNEQFF. CDR3 bases: TGTGCCAGCAGCCAAGATAGGACGGTAGCGGGGTTCAATGAGCAGTTCTTC.

The chain links TRBV2 to TRBJ2-3; D remains ambiguous. This CDR3 region has 16 residues. Germline V CDR1 and CDR2: SNHLY, FYNNEI. Trimming stripped 6 bases from V and 4 bases from J, with 20 bases between. CDR3 nucleotides: TGTGCCAGCAGGGTCCCTATGGCGATGGGCGCAGATACGCAGTATTTT. This translates into CASRVPMAMGADTQYF.

The chain joins TRBV7-2 to TRBJ1-3; 7 nucleotides align to TRBD1. The germline CDR1 and CDR2 sequences are SGHTA and FQGNSA. V was clipped by 4 bases and J by 0 bases; unmatched bases: 3. This CDR3 has 15 amino acids. CDR3 amino acids: CASSYTGDSGNTIYF. CDR3 DNA: TGTGCCAGCAGCTATACAGGGGACTCTGGAAACACCATATATTTT.

The chain joins TRBV9 to TRBJ2-1, with 12 bases fitting TRBD2. V trimming: 4 bases; J trimming: 12 bases; junction bases outside the gene matches: 11. The CDR3 spans 15 residues. CDR1 is SGDLS, CDR2 YYNGEE, per germline. The CDR3 protein is CASSTGLAGYLGQFF. The CDR3, as DNA: TGTGCCAGCAGCACAGGACTAGCGGGGTACTTAGGGCAGTTCTTC. Filled out from reference TRBV9 and TRBJ2-1, the complete variable domain reads DSGVTQTPKHLITATGQRVTLRCSPRSGDLSVYWYQQSLDQGLQFLIQYYNGEERAKGNILERFSAQQFPDLHSELNLSSLELGDSALYFCASSTGLAGYLGQFFGPGTRLTVL.